The clone carrying this T cell receptor (beta chain) turned up a few times. The sample has other DNA sequences that encode this CDR3 too. This CDR3 spans 11 amino acids. CDR1 GTSNPN and CDR2 SVGIG come from the germline V gene (reference sequence). V dropped 0 bases and J dropped 7 bases, with 6 bases sitting between them. This specimen comes from a study of blood T cell repertoires in COVID-19. Clones were sequenced by immunoSEQ multiplex PCR, and TCRdb holds only the in-frame ones, with some missing. Of about 190,000 clones listed, about 91% are singletons. The source of this sequence is a woman in her 30s with acute or convalescent COVID-19. The sequencing input was peripheral blood. V is TRBV30 and J is TRBJ1-2; weak D call: TRBD1 (6 bases). In DNA form, the CDR3 reads TGTGCCTGGAGTGTAGGGGGTGGCTACACCTTC. It specifies CAWSVGGGYTF. The complete variable domain, with remaining parts taken from reference TRBV30 and TRBJ1-2, reads SQTIHQWPATLVQPVGSPLSLECTVEGTSNPNLYWYRQAAGRGLQLLFYSVGIGQISSEVPQNLSASRPQDRQFILSSKKLLLSDSGFYLCAWSVGGGYTFGSGTRLTVV.